The source of this TCR beta chain is a study of a mutant IDH1 vaccine in newly diagnosed glioma. About the study: V12 corresponded to week 35 and V13 to week 47.

On this clone itself: Its antigen is unknown.

The time point was: week 35, safety follow-up. All doses held 300 ug of mutant IDH1 20-mer peptide, with topical imiquimod. Across weeks 1, 3, 5, 7, 11, 15, 19 and 23, patients received a vaccination each time, eight in all. Findings of the study overall: Shifts in the top peripheral T cell clonotypes seemed unrelated to pseudoprogression.

Only in-frame clones appear in the TCRdb table, and some are missing; sequencing was by immunoSEQ multiplex PCR. Of over 40,000 clones in the sample, roughly 79% were seen once. V gave up 4 bases and J gave up 2 bases, with 12 bases separating them. Germline V gene data show CDR1 as SGHDT and CDR2 as YYEEEE. CDR3 size: 14 residues. This receptor was taken from a woman aged 35 to 49 with glioma. Some clones in this sample may be carry-over from other donors' samples. The chain employs TRBV5-6 and TRBJ1-1; D unclear. Here the sequenced sample was PBMCs, taken from a glioma patient whose treatment included an IDH1 peptide vaccine. The CDR3 is CASSGETENTEAFF. Written as DNA, the CDR3 is TGTGCCAGCAGCGGTGAAACAGAAAACACTGAAGCTTTCTTT.